This passage covers 10 T cell receptor beta chains from one sample sequenced in a study of blood T cell repertoires in COVID-19. Using immunoSEQ multiplex PCR, the repertoire was profiled, and TCRdb retains in-frame clones only, with some absent. The sample lists roughly 190,000 clones, about 80% occurring once. Sequenced: peripheral blood. The receptors were gathered from a man in his fifties or sixties with acute or convalescent COVID-19.

This CDR3 is CASRAGTGGYGYTF. CDR3 nucleotide sequence: TGTGCCAGCAGAGCCGGGACAGGGGGCTATGGCTACACCTTC. J is TRBJ1-2 and V is TRBV6-5; 11 nucleotides align to TRBD1. The J segment lost 4 bases and the V segment lost 6 bases, leaving 4 bases of the junction unmatched. Germline values: CDR1 MNHEY, CDR2 SVGAGI. This CDR3 has 14 residues.

This chain joins TRBV6-5 and TRBJ2-7, with a possible D match to TRBD2 (6 bases). The CDR3 has 15 residues. Trimming removed 0 bases at V and 3 bases at J, with 12 bases between. Germline assignment: CDR1 MNHEY and CDR2 SVGAGI. The CDR3 DNA reads TGTGCCAGCAGTTACTCGGAGGGAAAGGGCTACGAGCAGTACTTC. It yields the protein CASSYSEGKGYEQYF.

The V and J genes are TRBV24-1 and TRBJ2-1; 10 nucleotides line up with TRBD1. Trimming took 4 bases from V and 15 from J; bases not matched to a gene: 5. The germline gives CDR1 KGHDR, CDR2 SFDVKD. This CDR3 spans 12 amino acids. The DNA for the CDR3 is TGTGCCACCAGTGACTCTGGACAGGGGGTGTTCTTC. Residues: CATSDSGQGVFF.

The genes are TRBV5-1 and TRBJ1-2; 9 bases agree with TRBD1. Germline V CDR1 and CDR2: SGHRS, YFSETQ. Losses at the gene ends were 4 bases for V and 6 bases for J; bases not matched to a gene: 7. CDR3 length: 14 residues. CDR3 DNA: TGCGCCAGCAGCCAGCGACAGGGGGGGGATGGCTACACCTTC. Protein: CASSQRQGGDGYTF.

The chain joins TRBV9 to TRBJ2-1; TRBD2 aligns across 12 bases. With 0 bases clipped from V and 8 bases from J, the junction kept 6 bases outside the gene matches. The CDR3 spans 16 residues. Germline CDR1 and CDR2: SGDLS and YYNGEE. CDR3 in amino acids: CASSVVGLAGIDEQFF. CDR3 nucleotide sequence: TGTGCCAGCAGCGTAGTCGGACTAGCGGGGATCGATGAGCAGTTCTTC.

This clone was counted a few times. The gene calls are TRBV4-3 and TRBJ2-2; tentative D call: TRBD1 (6 bases). The ends were cut back, 0 bases at V and 4 bases at J, with 15 bases in the middle. CDR1 and CDR2 (germline): LGHNA, YSLEER. The CDR3 contains 17 residues. The CDR3 DNA is TGCGCCAGCAGCCAAGATCTTGGAGGACAGTCCACCGGGGAGCTGTTTTTT. This translates into CASSQDLGGQSTGELFF.

V usage is TRBV24-1 and J usage is TRBJ1-1; tentatively, D is TRBD1 (6 bases). The germline V gene encodes CDR1 KGHDR and CDR2 SFDVKD. V was cut by 2 bases and J by 7 bases, with 13 bases left in between. The CDR3 has 14 residues. CDR3 sequence: CATSDSDRTLEAFF. In DNA form, the CDR3 reads TGTGCCACCAGTGATTCGGACAGAACCCTTGAAGCTTTCTTT.

The chain employs TRBV27 and TRBJ2-3; weak D call: TRBD2 (6 bases). CDR3 size: 15 residues. Trimming left V 4 bases short and J 0 bases short, with 11 bases between. Germline CDR1 is MNHEY and CDR2 is SMNVEV (reference sequence). The CDR3 here is CASSSPGLSTDTQYF. CDR3 nucleotides: TGTGCCAGCAGTTCACCGGGACTCAGCACAGATACGCAGTATTTT.

The chain is built from TRBV5-1 and TRBJ1-2; D might be TRBD1 (6 bases). Between the trimmed V and J ends, which lost 0 bases and 5 bases, there was a span of 14 bases. The CDR3 length is 15 residues. Germline V gene data show CDR1 as SGHRS and CDR2 as YFSETQ. CDR3 residues: CASSLGRQDRYGYTF. CDR3 DNA: TGCGCCAGCAGCTTGGGAAGACAGGACCGGTATGGCTACACCTTC.

This clone was observed a few times. This chain links TRBV5-4 with TRBJ1-2; 7 nucleotides match TRBD1. The germline gives CDR1 SGHNT, CDR2 YYREEE (reference sequence). The trim removed 4 bases at V and 8 bases at J, leaving 8 bases unmatched. This CDR3 contains 13 residues. CDR3 region: CASSIDRARGYTF. The DNA for the CDR3 is TGTGCCAGCAGCATTGACAGGGCACGGGGCTACACCTTC.